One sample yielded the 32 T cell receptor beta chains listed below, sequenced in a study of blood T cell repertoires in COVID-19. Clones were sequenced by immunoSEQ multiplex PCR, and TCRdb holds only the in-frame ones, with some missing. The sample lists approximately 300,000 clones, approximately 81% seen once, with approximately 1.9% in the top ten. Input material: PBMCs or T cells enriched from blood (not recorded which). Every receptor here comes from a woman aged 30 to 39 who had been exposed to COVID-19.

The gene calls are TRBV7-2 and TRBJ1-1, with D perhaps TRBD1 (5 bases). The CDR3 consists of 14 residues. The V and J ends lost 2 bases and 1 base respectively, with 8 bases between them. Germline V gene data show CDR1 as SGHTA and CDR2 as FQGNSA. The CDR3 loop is CASSLRGTNTEAFF. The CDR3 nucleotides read TGTGCCAGCAGCTTACGCGGGACGAACACTGAAGCTTTCTTT. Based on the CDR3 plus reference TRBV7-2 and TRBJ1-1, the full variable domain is GAGVSQSPSNKVTEKGKDVELRCDPISGHTALYWYRQSLGQGLEFLIYFQGNSAPDKSGLPSDRFSAERTGGSVSTLTIQRTQQEDSAVYLCASSLRGTNTEAFFGQGTRLTVV.

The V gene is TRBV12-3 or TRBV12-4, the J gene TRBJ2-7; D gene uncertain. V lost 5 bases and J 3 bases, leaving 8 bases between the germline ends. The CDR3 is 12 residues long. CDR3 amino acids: CASSPYFYEQYF. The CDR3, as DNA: TGTGCCAGCAGTCCTTACTTCTACGAGCAGTACTTC.

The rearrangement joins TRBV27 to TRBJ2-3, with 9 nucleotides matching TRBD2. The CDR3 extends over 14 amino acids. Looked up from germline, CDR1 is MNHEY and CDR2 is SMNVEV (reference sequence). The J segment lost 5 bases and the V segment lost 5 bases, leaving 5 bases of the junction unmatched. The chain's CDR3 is CASSRAGGIDTQYF. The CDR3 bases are TGTGCCAGCAGTCGAGCGGGGGGAATAGATACGCAGTATTTT.

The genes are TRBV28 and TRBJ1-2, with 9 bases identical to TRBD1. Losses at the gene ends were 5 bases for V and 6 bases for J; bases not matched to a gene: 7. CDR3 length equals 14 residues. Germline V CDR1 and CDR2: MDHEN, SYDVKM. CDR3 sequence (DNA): TGTGCCAGCAGTCCCCCTACAGGGGGCAATGGCTACACCTTC. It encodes CASSPPTGGNGYTF.

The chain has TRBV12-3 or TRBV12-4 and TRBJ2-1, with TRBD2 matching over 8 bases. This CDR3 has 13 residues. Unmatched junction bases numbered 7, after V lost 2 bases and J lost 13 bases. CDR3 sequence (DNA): TGTGCCAGCAGTTTATTCCGTAGCGGGGTTCAGTTCTTC. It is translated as CASSLFRSGVQFF.

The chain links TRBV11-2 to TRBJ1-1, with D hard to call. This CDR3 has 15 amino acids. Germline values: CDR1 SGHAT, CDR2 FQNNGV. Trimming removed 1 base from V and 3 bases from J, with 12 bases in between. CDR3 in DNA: TGTGCCAGCAGCTTAGCTTTGTCCAGTTACACTGAAGCTTTCTTT. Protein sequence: CASSLALSSYTEAFF. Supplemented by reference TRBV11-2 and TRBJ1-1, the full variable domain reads EAGVAQSPRYKIIEKRQSVAFWCNPISGHATLYWYQQILGQGPKLLIQFQNNGVVDDSQLPKDRFSAERLKGVDSTLKIQPAKLEDSAVYLCASSLALSSYTEAFFGQGTRLTVV.

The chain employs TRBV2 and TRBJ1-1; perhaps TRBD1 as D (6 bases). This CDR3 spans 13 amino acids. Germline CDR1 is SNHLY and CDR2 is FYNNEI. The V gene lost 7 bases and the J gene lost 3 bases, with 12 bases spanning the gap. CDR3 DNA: TGTGCCAGCAATCTACAGGGTTACACTGAAGCTTTCTTT. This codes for CASNLQGYTEAFF. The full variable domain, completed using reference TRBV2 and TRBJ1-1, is EPEVTQTPSHQVTQMGQEVILRCVPISNHLYFYWYRQILGQKVEFLVSFYNNEISEKSEIFDDQFSVERPDGSNFTLKIRSTKLEDSAMYFCASNLQGYTEAFFGQGTRLTVV.

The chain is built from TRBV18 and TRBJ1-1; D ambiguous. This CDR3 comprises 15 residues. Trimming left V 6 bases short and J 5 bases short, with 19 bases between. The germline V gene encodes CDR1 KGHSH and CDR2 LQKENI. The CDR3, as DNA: TGTGCCAGCTCGCTTGCCGGAGGTTTCAGGACTGAAGCTTTCTTT. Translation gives CASSLAGGFRTEAFF. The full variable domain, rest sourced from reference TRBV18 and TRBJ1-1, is NAGVMQNPRHLVRRRGQEARLRCSPMKGHSHVYWYRQLPEEGLKFMVYLQKENIIDESGMPKERFSAEFPKEGPSILRIQQVVRGDSAAYFCASSLAGGFRTEAFFGQGTRLTVV.

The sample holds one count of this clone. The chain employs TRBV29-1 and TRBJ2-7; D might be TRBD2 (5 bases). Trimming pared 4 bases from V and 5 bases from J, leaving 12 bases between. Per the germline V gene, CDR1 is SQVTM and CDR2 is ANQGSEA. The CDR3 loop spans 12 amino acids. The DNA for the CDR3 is TGCAGCGTTGTACTAGATCGAGACGAGCAGTACTTC. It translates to CSVVLDRDEQYF.

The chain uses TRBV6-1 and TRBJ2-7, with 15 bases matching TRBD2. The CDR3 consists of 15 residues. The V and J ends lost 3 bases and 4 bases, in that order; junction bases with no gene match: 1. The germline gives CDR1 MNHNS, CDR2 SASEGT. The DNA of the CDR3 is TGTGCCAGCAGTGACGGGACTAGCGGGGGGTACGAGCAGTACTTC. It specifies CASSDGTSGGYEQYF.

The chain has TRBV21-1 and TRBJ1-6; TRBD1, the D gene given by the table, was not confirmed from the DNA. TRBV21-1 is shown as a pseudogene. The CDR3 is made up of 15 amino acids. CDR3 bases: TGTGCCAGCAGCAAAGCTACAGTTCGTTGCTCACCCCTCCACTTT. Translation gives CASSKATVRCSPLHF.

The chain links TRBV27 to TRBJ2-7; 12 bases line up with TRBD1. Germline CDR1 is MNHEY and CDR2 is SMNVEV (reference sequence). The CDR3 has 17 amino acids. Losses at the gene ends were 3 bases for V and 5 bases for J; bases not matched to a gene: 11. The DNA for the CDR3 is TGTGCCAGCAGTTTTCGACACCGGGGACAGGGGGCGAACGAGCAGTACTTC. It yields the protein CASSFRHRGQGANEQYF.

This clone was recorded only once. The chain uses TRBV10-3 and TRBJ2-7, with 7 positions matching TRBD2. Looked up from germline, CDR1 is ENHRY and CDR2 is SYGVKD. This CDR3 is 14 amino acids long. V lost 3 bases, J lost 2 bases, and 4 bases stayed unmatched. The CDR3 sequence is CAISDTSATYEQYF. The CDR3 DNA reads TGTGCCATCAGTGACACTAGCGCCACCTACGAGCAGTACTTC.

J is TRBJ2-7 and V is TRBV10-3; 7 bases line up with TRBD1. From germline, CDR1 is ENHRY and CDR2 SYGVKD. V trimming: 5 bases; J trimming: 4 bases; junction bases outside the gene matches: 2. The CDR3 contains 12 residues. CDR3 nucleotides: TGTGCCATCAGTACAGGGGAGTACGAGCAGTACTTC. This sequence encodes CAISTGEYEQYF.

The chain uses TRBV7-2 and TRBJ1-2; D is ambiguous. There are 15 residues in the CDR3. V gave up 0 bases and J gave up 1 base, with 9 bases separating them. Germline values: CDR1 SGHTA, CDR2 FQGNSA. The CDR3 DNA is TGTGCCAGCAGCTTAGCGGCAGGCCTTAACTATGGCTACACCTTC. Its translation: CASSLAAGLNYGYTF.

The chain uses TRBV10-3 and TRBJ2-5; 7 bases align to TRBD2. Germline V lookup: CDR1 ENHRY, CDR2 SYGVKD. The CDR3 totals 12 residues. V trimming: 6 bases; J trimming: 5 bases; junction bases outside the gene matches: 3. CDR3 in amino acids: CAISREGETQYF. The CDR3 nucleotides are TGTGCCATCAGCAGGGAGGGGGAGACCCAGTACTTC.

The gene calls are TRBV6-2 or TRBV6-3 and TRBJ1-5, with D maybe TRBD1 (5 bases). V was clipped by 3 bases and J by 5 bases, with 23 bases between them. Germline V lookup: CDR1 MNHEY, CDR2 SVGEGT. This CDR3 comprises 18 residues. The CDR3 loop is CASSYGGESGKWDQPQHF. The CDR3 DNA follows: TGTGCCAGCAGTTATGGAGGGGAGTCAGGTAAATGGGATCAGCCCCAGCATTTT.

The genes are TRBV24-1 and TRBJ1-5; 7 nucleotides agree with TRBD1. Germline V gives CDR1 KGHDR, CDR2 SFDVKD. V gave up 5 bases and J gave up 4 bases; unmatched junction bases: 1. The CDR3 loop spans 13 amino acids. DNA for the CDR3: TGTGCCACCAGTGGGACAGGTAATCAGCCCCAGCATTTT. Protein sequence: CATSGTGNQPQHF.

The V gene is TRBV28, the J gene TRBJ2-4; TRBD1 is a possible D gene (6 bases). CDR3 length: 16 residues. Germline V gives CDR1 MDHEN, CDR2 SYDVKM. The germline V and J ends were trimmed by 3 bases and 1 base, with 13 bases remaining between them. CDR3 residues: CASSLRGSSAKNIQYF. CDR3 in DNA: TGTGCCAGCAGTTTGAGGGGGAGTTCGGCCAAAAACATTCAGTACTTC.

CDR3 residues: CASSEYRGNTIYF. CDR3 nucleotides: TGTGCCAGCAGTGAATACAGGGGAAACACCATATATTTT. V and J are TRBV25-1 and TRBJ1-3; D not certain. From germline, CDR1 is MGHDK and CDR2 SYGVNS. The CDR3 is 13 residues long. Trimming removed 0 bases at V and 4 bases at J, with 4 bases between.

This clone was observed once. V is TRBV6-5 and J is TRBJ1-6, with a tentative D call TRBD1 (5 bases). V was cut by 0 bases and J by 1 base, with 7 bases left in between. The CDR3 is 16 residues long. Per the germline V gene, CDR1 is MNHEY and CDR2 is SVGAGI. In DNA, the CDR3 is TGTGCCAGCAGTTACTCCAGGGATTCCTATAATTCACCCCTCCACTTT. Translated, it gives CASSYSRDSYNSPLHF.

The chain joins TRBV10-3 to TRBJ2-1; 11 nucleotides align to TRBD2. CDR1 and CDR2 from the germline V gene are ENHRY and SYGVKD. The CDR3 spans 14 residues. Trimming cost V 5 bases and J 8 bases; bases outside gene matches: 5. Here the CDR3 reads CAISTSGSPHEQFF. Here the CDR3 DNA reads TGTGCCATCAGTACTAGCGGGAGCCCCCATGAGCAGTTCTTC.

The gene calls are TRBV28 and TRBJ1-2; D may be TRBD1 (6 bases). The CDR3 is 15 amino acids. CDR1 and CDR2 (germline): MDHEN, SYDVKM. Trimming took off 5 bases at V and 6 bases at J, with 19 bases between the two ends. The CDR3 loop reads CASSASLGAHDGYTF. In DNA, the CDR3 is TGTGCCAGCAGTGCCTCATTGGGGGCGCATGATGGCTACACCTTC.

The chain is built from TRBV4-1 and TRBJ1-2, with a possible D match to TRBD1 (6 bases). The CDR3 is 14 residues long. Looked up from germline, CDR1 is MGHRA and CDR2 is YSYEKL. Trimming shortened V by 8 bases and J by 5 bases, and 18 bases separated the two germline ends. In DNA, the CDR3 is TGCGCCAGCCTAACCGACTATGGACAGTATGGCTACACCTTC. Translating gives CASLTDYGQYGYTF.

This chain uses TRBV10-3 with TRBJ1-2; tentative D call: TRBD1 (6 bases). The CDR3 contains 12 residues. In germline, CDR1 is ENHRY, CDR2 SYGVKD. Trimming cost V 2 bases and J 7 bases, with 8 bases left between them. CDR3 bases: TGTGCCATCAGTGAGGAAGGGGGTGGCTACACCTTC. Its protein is CAISEEGGGYTF.

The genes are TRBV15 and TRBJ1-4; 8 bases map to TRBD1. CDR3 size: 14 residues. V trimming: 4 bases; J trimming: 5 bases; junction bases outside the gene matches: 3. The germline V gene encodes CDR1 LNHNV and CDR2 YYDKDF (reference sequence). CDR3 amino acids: CATSNRQGNEKLFF. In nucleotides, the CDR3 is TGTGCCACCAGCAATCGACAGGGGAATGAAAAACTGTTTTTT.

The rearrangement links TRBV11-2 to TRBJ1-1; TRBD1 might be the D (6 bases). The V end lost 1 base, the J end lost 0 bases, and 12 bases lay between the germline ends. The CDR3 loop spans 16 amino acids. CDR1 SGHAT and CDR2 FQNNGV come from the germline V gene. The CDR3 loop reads CASSLVSQGLNTEAFF. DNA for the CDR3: TGTGCCAGCAGCTTAGTCTCTCAGGGGCTGAACACTGAAGCTTTCTTT.

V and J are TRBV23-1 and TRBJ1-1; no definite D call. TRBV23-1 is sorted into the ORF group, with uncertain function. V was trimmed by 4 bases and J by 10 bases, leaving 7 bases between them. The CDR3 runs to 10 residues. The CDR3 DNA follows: TGCGCCAGCAGTCGAGCCGGAGCTTTCTTT. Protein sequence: CASSRAGAFF.

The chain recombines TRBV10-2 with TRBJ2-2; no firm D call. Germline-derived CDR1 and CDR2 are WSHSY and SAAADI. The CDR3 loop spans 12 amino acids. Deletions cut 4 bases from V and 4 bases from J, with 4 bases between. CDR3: CASSVGTGELFF. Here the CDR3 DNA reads TGCGCCAGCAGTGTCGGCACCGGGGAGCTGTTTTTT.

The DNA for the CDR3 is TGTGCCAGCAGCCTGATTGGAGGAAACGAGCAGTACTTC. Amino acid sequence: CASSLIGGNEQYF. The V and J genes are TRBV5-4 and TRBJ2-7; a weak D match, TRBD2 (5 bases). Trimming stripped 4 bases from V and 5 bases from J, with 13 bases between. CDR1 and CDR2 from the germline V gene are SGHNT and YYREEE (reference sequence). This CDR3 has 13 amino acids.

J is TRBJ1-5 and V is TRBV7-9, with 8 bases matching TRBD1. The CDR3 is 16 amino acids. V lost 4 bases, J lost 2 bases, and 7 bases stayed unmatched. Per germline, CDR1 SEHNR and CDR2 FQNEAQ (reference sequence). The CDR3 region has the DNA TGTGCCAGCAGCTCCTTGACAGGGGCTGGCAATCAGCCCCAGCATTTT. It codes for CASSSLTGAGNQPQHF.

The CDR3 nucleotides read TGTGCCAGCAGCCCCAGCTCCTACGAGCAGTACTTC. Amino acids: CASSPSSYEQYF. The chain joins TRBV7-2 to TRBJ2-7; the D is unclear. Germline CDR1 SGHTA, CDR2 FQGNSA. The CDR3 extends over 12 amino acids. Trimming shortened V by 5 bases and J by 0 bases, and 5 bases separated the two germline ends.